This TCR beta chain originates from a study of shared clonotypes between healthy human individuals. There are a few counts of this clone. Its antigen is unidentified. Germline V lookup: CDR1 MDHEN, CDR2 SYDVKM. CDR3 size: 14 residues. After removal of 5 bases from V and 5 bases from J, the junction contained 7 bases not matched to a gene. Cells designated naive CD8 were CD45RO-negative and were positively selected for CCR7, with terminally differentiated effector memory CD45RA+ cells excluded. Whole-study results and caveats: Larger estimated richness was generally seen in naive subsets than in memory subsets.

The assay ran at deep level. Once extracted for a subset, genomic DNA was divided evenly among several immunoSEQ plates. Using 200 ng DNA, some 30,000 T cell genomes, the sorted-subset replicate PCRs were run. Measured with immunoSEQ multiplex PCR; TCRdb has only the in-frame clones, and not every one. The top ten clones hold approximately 1.7% of a sample with about 2.2 million clones, 90% to 95% of them seen once. The receptor was derived from a man between 18 and 29 years old in good health. Some clones in this sample may be carry-over from other donors' samples. The chain employs TRBV28 and TRBJ1-2; 8 bases match TRBD1. The specimen sequenced was naive CD8+ T cells from PBMCs. This chain's CDR3 is CASSRRDRRYGYTF. The DNA of the CDR3 is TGTGCCAGCAGTCGAAGGGACAGGAGGTATGGCTACACCTTC.